The sequence of this TCR beta chain was determined in a study of blood T cell repertoires in COVID-19. How the authors handled the data: Counts of nucleated cells, estimated from reference gene primer amplification, were obtained. Data came from immunoSEQ multiplex PCR; TCRdb stores just in-frame clones and leaves some out. That table supplies the V and J calls and clone size; D and trimming were determined from the DNA. The repertoire holds 120,000 or so clones, with approximately 87% as singletons. Per the germline V gene, CDR1 is MNHEY and CDR2 is SVGAGI. This CDR3 is built from 14 residues. V shed 4 bases, J shed 8 bases, and the junction held 7 bases outside the gene matches.

The rearrangement uses TRBV6-5 and TRBJ1-3, with TRBD1 matching 8 bases. The receptor was isolated from a man in his 70s who had recovered from COVID-19. The sequencing sample was made of peripheral blood. This CDR3 reads CASSSGPDRDTIYF. In DNA form, the CDR3 reads TGTGCCAGCAGTTCCGGGCCGGACAGGGACACCATATATTTT.